This T cell receptor (beta chain) was captured by sequencing in a study of CXCR3-negative and CXCR3-positive naive CD8 T cells. Study findings and constraints: TRB CDR3 hydrophobicity was greater in CXCR3-positive naive cells than in CXCR3-negative naive cells.

Remarks on this clonotype: Its antigen remains unidentified.

It was by 5' RACE with UMI labels that the TRB cDNA libraries were prepared. TCRdb re-called the 5' RACE reads; one entry per CDR3 protein, DNA not given. The sample is made up of 120,000 to 150,000 distinct CDR3 sequences, and the top ten hold about 0.28% of it. The CDR3 totals 13 residues. Germline V lookup: CDR1 SGHVS, CDR2 FNYEAQ. The clonotype originates from a human donor in good health. Some clones in this sample may be carry-over from other donors' samples. Input material: naive CXCR3+ CD8+ T cells from blood. Subset denoted: CD45RO-CCR7+CD27+CD95- naive CD8+ T cells expressing CXCR3 (TNR3+). The genes are TRBV7-6 and TRBJ2-1. The CDR3 loop reads CASSFSEYNEQFF.